This T cell receptor (beta chain) was obtained from a study of cytomegalovirus exposure and HLA in healthy donors. The V gene lost 3 bases and the J gene lost 5 bases, with 14 bases spanning the gap. The germline V gene has CDR1 KGHSH and CDR2 LQKENI. The CDR3 has 15 residues. PCR primers comprised 60 Vbeta and 13 Jbeta primers. Per the authors' pipeline: As a later analysis found, there were about 80 million unique TCR beta chains, of which about 10 million were shared. The method was immunoSEQ multiplex PCR; TCRdb's version includes in-frame clones alone and lacks a portion of them. V, J and clone size are taken as reported in that table, and D and trimming were inferred from the DNA itself. The sample records 150,000 to 200,000 clones, approximately 85% being singletons.

Input material: PBMCs. This receptor was identified in a man younger than 35 in good health and CMV-seropositive. V gene TRBV18 combines with J gene TRBJ2-1; tentatively, D is TRBD2 (7 bases). CDR3 nucleotide sequence: TGTGCCAGCTCACCCGGGGGGCTCCATGACAATGAGCAGTTCTTC. Translating gives CASSPGGLHDNEQFF.